This TCR beta chain was sequenced during a study of beta chain features in type 1 diabetes. Study results and limitations: There was a possibility that cDNA sequencing over-represented cells with high TCR expression.

The CDR3 runs 13 residues. V gave up 0 bases and J gave up 3 bases, with 5 bases separating them. Germline V lookup: CDR1 SGDLS, CDR2 YYNGEE. Turning to this clone: The antigen remains unidentified. Other nucleotide sequences in the sample specify the same CDR3.

The study reverse transcribed the entire isolated RNA, so it sequenced expressed TCRB transcripts. Produced via immunoSEQ multiplex PCR; TCRdb's table is partial and in-frame only. The data show about 300,000 clones, with 7% to 9% seen just once and approximately 0.93% held by the top ten. The chain joins TRBV9 to TRBJ2-3, with D perhaps TRBD1 or TRBD2 (5 bases each). The clonotype originates from a young woman in good health. The sequenced material came from central memory CD4+ T cells from blood. The CDR3: CASSVGGTDTQYF. CDR3 DNA sequence: TGTGCCAGCAGCGTAGGGGGGACAGATACGCAGTATTTT.